This T cell receptor beta chain was documented in a study of T cells in Graves' hyperthyroidism and ophthalmopathy. V lost 2 bases and J lost 3, with 5 bases in between. This CDR3 has 12 residues. Germline CDR1 is SEHNR and CDR2 is FQNEAQ (reference sequence). Many counts were recorded for this clonotype. What it binds is unknown. RNA transcripts yielded amplified TCR beta CDR3 regions. With the HTBI primer set, the TCR CDR3 went through a first round of RT-PCR. TCRdb re-derived calls from the multiplex PCR reads in MiXCR, one entry per CDR3 protein. The repertoire includes over 700,000 distinct CDR3 sequences, around 39% of them detected once, and over 8% sits in the top ten. Study results and limitations: Most thyroid clonotypes expanded above 0.001 were also detected in blood.

The rearrangement uses TRBV7-9 and TRBJ2-7; no clear D gene. The material sequenced was blood. The source of this sequence is a man aged 18 to 29 with Graves' hyperthyroidism. This CDR3 reads CASSLTNYEQYF. CDR3 sequence (DNA): TGTGCCAGCAGCTTAACCAACTACGAGCAGTACTTC.